One sample yielded the 20 T cell receptor beta chains listed below, sequenced in a study of cytomegalovirus exposure and HLA in healthy donors. PCR was performed using 60 Vbeta and 13 Jbeta primers. Measured with immunoSEQ multiplex PCR; TCRdb has only the in-frame clones, and not every one. The sample carries over 100,000 clones, around 80% recorded once. The sample comprised PBMCs. The receptors derive from a man younger than 45 in good health and CMV-seropositive.

The table lists this clone with a count of one. The chain links TRBV9 to TRBJ2-5, with a weak D call TRBD2 (5 bases). The V end was cut by 4 bases, the J end by 5 bases, with 24 bases between. The CDR3 loop spans 17 amino acids. Looked up from germline, CDR1 is SGDLS and CDR2 is YYNGEE. Here the CDR3 DNA reads TGTGCCAGCAGCCCCCACGAATTGGACGGGGAGTGGGAGACCCAGTACTTC. The encoded protein is CASSPHELDGEWETQYF.

The V and J genes are TRBV6-4 and TRBJ2-1; TRBD2 matches at 8 bases. In germline, CDR1 is MRHNA, CDR2 SNTAGT. CDR3 length: 16 amino acids. Trimming at V came to 0 bases and at J to 4 bases, leaving 5 bases not matched to a gene. The CDR3 bases are TGTGCCAGCAGTGACTCCGGGCGGGGGGATTACAATGAGCAGTTCTTC. Amino acid sequence: CASSDSGRGDYNEQFF.

The rearrangement joins TRBV19 to TRBJ1-1; D is ambiguous. The germline V and J ends were trimmed by 4 bases and 1 base, with 7 bases remaining between them. The CDR3 contains 13 residues. In germline, CDR1 is LNHDA, CDR2 SQIVND (reference sequence). The CDR3 sequence is CASSKHRNTEAFF. CDR3 sequence (DNA): TGTGCCAGTAGTAAGCACAGGAACACTGAAGCTTTCTTT.

The chain combines TRBV7-8 with TRBJ1-5; D is unresolved. The V gene's germline CDR1 is SGHVS and CDR2 FQNEAQ. V dropped 1 base and J dropped 0 bases, with 10 bases sitting between them. The CDR3 runs 16 residues. CDR3 residues: CASSLETGYSNQPQHF. CDR3 nucleotides: TGTGCCAGCAGCTTAGAGACGGGTTATAGCAATCAGCCCCAGCATTTT.

The rearrangement uses TRBV2 and TRBJ2-7; D is unresolved. The CDR3 has 15 residues. Germline CDR1 is SNHLY and CDR2 is FYNNEI. Trimming stripped 5 bases from V and 3 bases from J, with 17 bases between. The CDR3 bases are TGTGCCAGCAGTTCCTGGGCACGAACATACTACGAGCAGTACTTC. Translating gives CASSSWARTYYEQYF.

The V gene is TRBV5-4, the J gene TRBJ2-1, with 8 bases matching TRBD1. V dropped 0 bases and J dropped 7; count of bases not matched to a gene: 6. Germline-derived CDR1 and CDR2 are SGHNT and YYREEE (reference sequence). The CDR3 contains 15 residues. In nucleotides, the CDR3 is TGTGCCAGCAGCTTGGAGAGACAGGGGTCTAATGAGCAGTTCTTC. It encodes CASSLERQGSNEQFF.

The genes are TRBV5-1 and TRBJ1-2, with 7 bases that match TRBD1. Germline V gene lookup returns CDR1 SGHRS and CDR2 YFSETQ. CDR3 length equals 14 residues. Trimming at V came to 0 bases and at J to 8 bases, leaving 7 bases not matched to a gene. The CDR3 sequence: CASSLGQGPLGYTF. CDR3 coding DNA: TGCGCCAGCAGCTTGGGACAGGGCCCTTTGGGCTACACCTTC.

The chain is built from TRBV5-1 and TRBJ2-7, with D unclear. The germline V and J ends were trimmed by 0 bases and 0 bases, with 7 bases remaining between them. The germline CDR1 and CDR2 sequences are SGHRS and YFSETQ. The CDR3 length is 14 residues. CDR3 nucleotide sequence: TGCGCCAGCAGCTTGGAACAGATCTCCTACGAGCAGTACTTC. Translating gives CASSLEQISYEQYF. The entire variable domain, with the rest obtained from reference TRBV5-1 and TRBJ2-7, is as follows: KAGVTQTPRYLIKTRGQQVTLSCSPISGHRSVSWYQQTPGQGLQFLFEYFSETQRNKGNFPGRFSGRQFSNSRSEMNVSTLELGDSALYLCASSLEQISYEQYFGPGTRLTVT.

In regard to this clone: The sample carries other DNA sequences with the same CDR3. The J gene is TRBJ2-2, the V gene TRBV12-5; maybe TRBD2 (6 bases). The CDR3 sequence is 14 residues long. Per the germline V gene, CDR1 is LGHNT and CDR2 is FRNRAP. V was pared by 4 bases and J by 0 bases, with 6 bases between. The CDR3 here is CASGSGANTGELFF. In DNA, the CDR3 is TGTGCTAGTGGTTCGGGAGCGAACACCGGGGAGCTGTTTTTT. Combining the CDR3 with reference TRBV12-5 and TRBJ2-2 gives the whole variable domain DARVTQTPRHKVTEMGQEVTMRCQPILGHNTVFWYRQTMMQGLELLAYFRNRAPLDDSGMPKDRFSAEMPDATLATLKIQPSEPRDSAVYFCASGSGANTGELFFGEGSRLTVL.

The rearrangement links TRBV5-1 to TRBJ2-3; weak D call: TRBD1 (5 bases). Trimming pared 3 bases from V and 4 bases from J, leaving 12 bases between. Germline lookup yields CDR1 SGHRS and CDR2 YFSETQ. This CDR3 spans 14 amino acids. The CDR3 DNA follows: TGCGCCAGCAGCTCCCAGGGTGTAGCAGATACGCAGTATTTT. It yields the protein CASSSQGVADTQYF.

This clone was counted a few times. This sequence joins TRBV13 and TRBJ2-1, with D tentatively TRBD1 (6 bases). V lost 2 bases and J lost 5, with 7 bases in between. Germline V CDR1 and CDR2: PRHDT, FYEKMQ (reference sequence). CDR3 size: 13 residues. CDR3 sequence: CASSLQGNNEQFF. The CDR3 DNA sequence: TGTGCCAGCAGCTTACAGGGGAACAATGAGCAGTTCTTC.

This chain uses TRBV2 with TRBJ2-2; no clear D gene. Per the germline V gene, CDR1 is SNHLY and CDR2 is FYNNEI. The CDR3 is 15 residues long. V was clipped by 8 bases and J by 1 base, with 14 bases between them. CDR3 sequence reads: CASGGLSGNTGELFF. Written as DNA, the CDR3 is TGTGCCAGCGGTGGGCTATCGGGGAACACCGGGGAGCTGTTTTTT.

This chain joins TRBV4-2 and TRBJ2-7; TRBD2 agrees at 11 bases. CDR1 and CDR2 from the germline V gene are LGHNA and YNFKEQ. CDR3 length: 15 residues. Trimming removed 4 bases from V and 3 bases from J; junction bases left unmatched: 5. Written as DNA, the CDR3 is TGTGCCAGCAGCCCTTCTAGCGGGGGGAACTACGAGCAGTACTTC. This sequence encodes CASSPSSGGNYEQYF.

The chain recombines TRBV28 with TRBJ1-2, with D perhaps matching TRBD1 (5 bases). This CDR3 contains 12 residues. CDR1 and CDR2 from the germline V gene are MDHEN and SYDVKM. Trimming removed 6 bases from V and 7 bases from J, with 12 bases in between. Written as DNA, the CDR3 is TGTGCCAGCAGGGGGCCAGGGCGTGGCTACACCTTC. Translating gives CASRGPGRGYTF.

The CDR3 DNA sequence: TGTGCCAGCAGCTTAGTGGACAGGGTTGTTAATGGCTACACCTTC. Its protein is CASSLVDRVVNGYTF. This chain links TRBV7-9 with TRBJ1-2, with 8 nucleotides matching TRBD1. Trimming removed 1 base from V and 6 bases from J; junction bases left unmatched: 7. In germline, CDR1 is SEHNR, CDR2 FQNEAQ (reference sequence). This CDR3 region has 15 residues.

This chain joins TRBV2 and TRBJ2-3, with 7 bases identical to TRBD1. With 8 bases clipped from V and 1 base from J, the junction kept 12 bases outside the gene matches. The CDR3 totals 16 residues. Germline-derived CDR1 and CDR2 are SNHLY and FYNNEI. The DNA for the CDR3 is TGTGCCAGCGTGAGGAGAGGGGGCCGTCGCACAGATACGCAGTATTTT. Translated: CASVRRGGRRTDTQYF. Combining the CDR3 with reference TRBV2 and TRBJ2-3 gives the whole variable domain EPEVTQTPSHQVTQMGQEVILRCVPISNHLYFYWYRQILGQKVEFLVSFYNNEISEKSEIFDDQFSVERPDGSNFTLKIRSTKLEDSAMYFCASVRRGGRRTDTQYFGPGTRLTVL.

This clone was recorded once. This chain links TRBV7-2 with TRBJ2-1, with D perhaps matching TRBD2 (6 bases). CDR1 and CDR2 from the germline V gene are SGHTA and FQGNSA. This CDR3 is built from 15 residues. V was shortened by 5 bases and J by 9 bases, with 20 bases between the two germline ends. The CDR3 coding sequence is TGTGCCAGCAGCCTTGGGGGGAGTGGCCGGGGTGAGCAGTTCTTC. This codes for CASSLGGSGRGEQFF.

V usage is TRBV6-4 and J usage is TRBJ2-1, with 13 nucleotides matching TRBD2. V lost 0 bases to trimming and J lost 8 bases; unmatched junction nucleotides: 1. CDR1 MRHNA and CDR2 SNTAGT come from the germline V gene. This CDR3 comprises 15 residues. The CDR3 coding sequence is TGTGCCAGCAGTGACTCACTAGCGGGAGGGCATGAGCAGTTCTTC. This translates into CASSDSLAGGHEQFF.

This clone was counted only a few times. This chain's CDR3 is CASRTQRNQPQHF. CDR3 nucleotide sequence: TGTGCCAGCAGGACACAGCGCAATCAGCCCCAGCATTTT. The chain recombines TRBV28 with TRBJ1-5; no firm D call. The CDR3 totals 13 residues. Trimming cost V 6 bases and J 2 bases, with 8 bases left between them. Germline values: CDR1 MDHEN, CDR2 SYDVKM.

This chain joins TRBV7-2 and TRBJ2-5; 8 nucleotides align to TRBD2. Unmatched junction bases numbered 2, after V lost 3 bases and J lost 2 bases. CDR3 length: 14 amino acids. CDR1 SGHTA and CDR2 FQGNSA come from the germline V gene. The CDR3 DNA follows: TGTGCCAGCAGCTTTACGGGGGGGCAAGAGACCCAGTACTTC. The encoded protein is CASSFTGGQETQYF.